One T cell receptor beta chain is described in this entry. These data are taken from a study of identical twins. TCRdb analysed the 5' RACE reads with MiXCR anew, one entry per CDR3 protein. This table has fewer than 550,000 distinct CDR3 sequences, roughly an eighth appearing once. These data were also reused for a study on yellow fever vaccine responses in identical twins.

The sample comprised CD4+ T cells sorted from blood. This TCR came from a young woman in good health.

CDR3 amino acids: CASSIRTGLVSGANVLTF. The CDR3 bases are TGTGCCAGCAGCATCCGGACAGGGCTCGTCTCTGGGGCCAACGTCCTGACTTTC. The chain employs TRBV5-6 and TRBJ2-6, with 8 bases that match TRBD1. The V segment lost 4 bases and the J segment 0 bases; nucleotides outside the gene matches: 9. This CDR3 contains 18 residues. CDR1 and CDR2 (germline): SGHDT, YYEEEE.